These T cell receptor beta chains were read from a single sample in a study of CD8+CD57+ T cells in acquired aplastic anemia. TCRdb re-derived calls from the reads in MiXCR, one entry per CDR3 protein. Seen here are roughly 420,000 distinct CDR3 sequences, 65% to 80% observed once, and the top ten hold approximately 3.8%. Source material: sorted CD4+, CD8+, or CD8+CD57+ T cells (not recorded which) from PBMCs. The source of these receptors is a human donor in good health, serving as a control. Both conserved end residues are part of each CDR3. The D gene is left open where the match is weak. For some rows the clone size is stated as once, few or many, or as a class when expanded; others skip it.

CDR3 DNA	CDR3 protein	D gene	clone size	V gene	J gene
TGTGCCAGCAGCTTCCGCGGAGGAGGGGAGTACTTC	CASSFRGGGEYF	-	-	TRBV7-9	TRBJ2-7
TGTGCCAGCAGTCCCACGCTAGCGGGGGGCACAGATACGCAGTATTTT	CASSPTLAGGTDTQYF	TRBD2	many	TRBV12-3/TRBV12-4	TRBJ2-3
TGCGCCAGCAGCTTGGGGGCGGGGGCGATGGGCACTGAAGCTTTCTTT	CASSLGAGAMGTEAFF	-	once	TRBV5-1	TRBJ1-1
TGTGCCAGCAGTGATGTCGCCGGTGAAGCTTTCTTT	CASSDVAGEAFF	-	-	TRBV7-2	TRBJ1-1
TGTGCCAGCAGCTTCCACGGTTTGGAACTGTTTTTTCACTACTTC	CASSFHGLELFFHYF	-	-	TRBV7-6	TRBJ2-7
TGCGGCTGCCTTGCGGGGGAAACAGATACGCAGTATTTT	CGCLAGETDTQYF	TRBD2	-	TRBV10-1	TRBJ2-3
TGTGCCAGCAGTGGGGACATTGGTCTCGAGCAGTACTTC	CASSGDIGLEQYF	-	-	TRBV6-4	TRBJ2-7
TGTGCCAGCAACCCCTCGTTTCCTGGGGGACTTTCCTACGAGCAGTACTTC	CASNPSFPGGLSYEQYF	-	many	TRBV6-6	TRBJ2-7
TGTGCCAGCAGCCATAAGGTGGAAGGGGACACTGAAGCTTTCTTT	CASSHKVEGDTEAFF	-	-	TRBV4-2	TRBJ1-1
TGTGCCAGCAGTTACTCGTATAGCGGGGGGGCCTACAATGAGCAGTTCTTC	CASSYSYSGGAYNEQFF	TRBD2	-	TRBV6-2/TRBV6-3	TRBJ2-1
TGTGCCAGCAGCCCACTTTCAGGCGGATATGGCTACACCTTC	CASSPLSGGYGYTF	-	many	TRBV5-6	TRBJ1-2
TGCGCCAGCAGCTCTGGGACTAGCGGGGGGCAGGGGACCCAGTACTTC	CASSSGTSGGQGTQYF	TRBD2	-	TRBV5-1	TRBJ2-5
TGCGCCAGCAGCCAAGATAGCGTCAGGGGGTCCTATGGCTACACCTTC	CASSQDSVRGSYGYTF	TRBD1	-	TRBV4-3	TRBJ1-2
TGTGCCAGTAGTCTCGGACAGGGATTACCCACAGATACGCAGTATTTT	CASSLGQGLPTDTQYF	TRBD1	-	TRBV19	TRBJ2-3
TGTGCCAGCAGCTGGCAGGGTGGTATCGCCAATTCGCTGTTTTTT	CASSWQGGIANSLFF	-	-	TRBV7-2	TRBJ2-2
TGCGCCAGCAGGGGACGAGGAACAGAGCAGAACTTCGTTTTT	CASRGRGTEQNFVF	-	-	TRBV10-2	TRBJ1-4
TGTGCCAGCAGACTCCACAGGGGGTCCGAGCAGTACTTC	CASRLHRGSEQYF	TRBD1	-	TRBV7-9	TRBJ2-7
TGCGCCAGCGGAGGACAGGGGTTTGGAGAGCAGTACTTC	CASGGQGFGEQYF	TRBD1	-	TRBV5-1	TRBJ2-7
TGTGCCAGCAGTTACTCAACTAGAATTCTGACAGATACGCAGTATTTT	CASSYSTRILTDTQYF	-	many	TRBV6-2/TRBV6-3	TRBJ2-3
TGTGCCAGCAGTTTCCGGCCATTGCATAGCACAGATACGCAGTATTTT	CASSFRPLHSTDTQYF	-	-	TRBV2	TRBJ2-3
TGTGCCAGCAGCACGGGACCGGGATCTTCTCCCTTCCACTTT	CASSTGPGSSPFHF	-	-	TRBV7-3	TRBJ1-6
TGCGCCAGCAGCTTACGACTGGCTCTCGGGGGTGAGCAGTTCTTC	CASSLRLALGGEQFF	-	many	TRBV5-1	TRBJ2-1
TGCGCCAGCAGTGAAGGAGTCCAAGAGACCCAGTACTTC	CASSEGVQETQYF	-	few	TRBV10-2	TRBJ2-5
TGTGCCAGCAGCGTAGCTCAGTCGGATGGCTACACCTTC	CASSVAQSDGYTF	-	-	TRBV7-3	TRBJ1-2
TGTGCCAGCAGGACTAGCGGGGGACAACAGTACTTC	CASRTSGGQQYF	TRBD2	few	TRBV7-2	TRBJ2-7
TGTGCCAGCACGGGGAGGAGACGGTACAATGAGCAGTTCTTC	CASTGRRRYNEQFF	-	-	TRBV5-4	TRBJ2-1
TGTGCCAGCAGACGGAATAGGAACACCGGGGAGCTGTTTTTT	CASRRNRNTGELFF	-	many	TRBV2	TRBJ2-2
TGTGCCAGAGGAGGGGGAATGAACACTGAAGCTTTCTTT	CARGGGMNTEAFF	-	few	TRBV2	TRBJ1-1
TGCAGTGCTAGTGGGACAGAAGACGAGCAGTACTTC	CSASGTEDEQYF	TRBD1	once	TRBV20-1	TRBJ2-7
TGTGCCAGCAGTTTAGGGGCAAGGGCCACCGGGGAGCTGTTTTTT	CASSLGARATGELFF	-	-	TRBV11-2	TRBJ2-2
TGCAGTGCTAGTTTTTTAGGGGCTAGCTCCTACAATGAGCAGTTCTTC	CSASFLGASSYNEQFF	-	-	TRBV20-1	TRBJ2-1
TGCAGTGCTATCGCAGGGGTTGGCACAGATACGCAGTATTTT	CSAIAGVGTDTQYF	-	many	TRBV20-1	TRBJ2-3
TGTGCCAGCAGCCGGCGGGGTGGTAGCACCGGCGATCAGCCTTTTGGTTTT	CASSRRGGSTGDQPFGF	-	once	TRBV2	TRBJ1-5
TGTGCCAGCAGCTTAGGTGTACACTTCAATCAGCCCCAGCATTTT	CASSLGVHFNQPQHF	-	once	TRBV7-2	TRBJ1-5
TGTGCCAGCCTGAGGAGCAGCGGAAGCTACAATGAGCAGTTCTTC	CASLRSSGSYNEQFF	-	-	TRBV7-8	TRBJ2-1
TGTGCCAGCAGCCTCCGCGACGAGACCGAGTACTTC	CASSLRDETEYF	-	-	TRBV7-2	TRBJ2-5
TGTGCCAGCAGTCGGGGAGGTGCTCGGGGCACAGATACGCAGTATTTT	CASSRGGARGTDTQYF	-	-	TRBV2	TRBJ2-3
TGTGCCAGCAGTTTAGCGCGTCCGGGCAGCGGGGTGCCCTACGAGCAGTACTTC	CASSLARPGSGVPYEQYF	TRBD2	many	TRBV12-3/TRBV12-4	TRBJ2-7
TGTGCCAGCAGCCGTGCCAACTACGAGCAGTACTTC	CASSRANYEQYF	-	once	TRBV3-1	TRBJ2-7
TGTGCCAGCAGCCAACGAGCAGGCTATCGCTACACCTTC	CASSQRAGYRYTF	-	once	TRBV7-9	TRBJ1-2
TGTGCCAGCAGCAGGGGACAGAGGAGGAGTGAAGCTTTCTTT	CASSRGQRRSEAFF	TRBD1	-	TRBV7-2	TRBJ1-1